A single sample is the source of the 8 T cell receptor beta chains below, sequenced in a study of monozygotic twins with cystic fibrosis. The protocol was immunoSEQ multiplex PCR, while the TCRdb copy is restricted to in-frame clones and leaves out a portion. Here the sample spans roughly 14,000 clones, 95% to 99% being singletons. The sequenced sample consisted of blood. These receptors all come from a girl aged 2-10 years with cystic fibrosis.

CDR3 nucleotide sequence: TGTGCCAGCAGTGAGTCGGTTCGGGGCGCAAACTATGGCTACACCTTC. Protein product: CASSESVRGANYGYTF. The V call is TRBV6-1, the J call TRBJ1-2; D is perhaps TRBD1 (5 bases). The germline V gene encodes CDR1 MNHNS and CDR2 SASEGT. Between the trimmed V and J ends, which lost 3 bases and 2 bases, there was a span of 16 bases. CDR3 length equals 16 residues.

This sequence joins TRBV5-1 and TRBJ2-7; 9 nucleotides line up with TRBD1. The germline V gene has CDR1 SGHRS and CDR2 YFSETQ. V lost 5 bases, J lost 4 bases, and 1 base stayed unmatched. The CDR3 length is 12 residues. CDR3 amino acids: CASRQGAYEQYF. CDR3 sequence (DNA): TGCGCCAGCAGACAGGGGGCTTACGAGCAGTACTTC.

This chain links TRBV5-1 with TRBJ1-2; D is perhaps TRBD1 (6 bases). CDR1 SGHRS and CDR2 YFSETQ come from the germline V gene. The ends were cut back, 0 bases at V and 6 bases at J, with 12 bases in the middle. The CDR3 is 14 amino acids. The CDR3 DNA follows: TGCGCCAGCAGCTTGGATGGGGGGCGCGATGGCTACACCTTC. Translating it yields CASSLDGGRDGYTF.

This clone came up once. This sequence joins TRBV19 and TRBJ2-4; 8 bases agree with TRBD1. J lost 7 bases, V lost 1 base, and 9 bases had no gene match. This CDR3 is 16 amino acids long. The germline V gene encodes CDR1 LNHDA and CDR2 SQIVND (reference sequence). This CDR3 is CASSIAQGTGGNIQYF. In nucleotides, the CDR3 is TGTGCCAGTAGTATAGCTCAAGGGACAGGCGGCAACATTCAGTACTTC.

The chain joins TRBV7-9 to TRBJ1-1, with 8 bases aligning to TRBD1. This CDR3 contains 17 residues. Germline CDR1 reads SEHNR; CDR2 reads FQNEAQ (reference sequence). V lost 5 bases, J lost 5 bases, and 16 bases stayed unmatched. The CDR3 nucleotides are TGTGCCAGCAGCGCTATTACGTATGGACAGGGCTGGACTGAAGCTTTCTTT. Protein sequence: CASSAITYGQGWTEAFF.

This CDR3 is CASSLNYGPNTGELFF. CDR3 DNA sequence: TGTGCCAGCAGCTTAAATTACGGGCCGAACACCGGGGAGCTGTTTTTT. J is TRBJ2-2 and V is TRBV5-4; D not resolved. V lost 2 bases to trimming and J lost 0 bases, with 11 bases between them. This CDR3 contains 16 residues. The germline V gene has CDR1 SGHNT and CDR2 YYREEE (reference sequence). Full variable domain (outside the CDR3, taken from reference TRBV5-4 and TRBJ2-2): ETGVTQSPTHLIKTRGQQVTLRCSSQSGHNTVSWYQQALGQGPQFIFQYYREEENGRGNFPPRFSGLQFPNYSSELNVNALELDDSALYLCASSLNYGPNTGELFFGEGSRLTVL.

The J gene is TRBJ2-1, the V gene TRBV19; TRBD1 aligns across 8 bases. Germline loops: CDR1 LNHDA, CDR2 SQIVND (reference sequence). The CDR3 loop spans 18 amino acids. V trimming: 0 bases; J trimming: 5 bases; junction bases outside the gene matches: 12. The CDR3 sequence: CASSIESAYRGWDNEQFF. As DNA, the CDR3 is TGTGCCAGTAGTATAGAAAGTGCTTACAGGGGGTGGGACAATGAGCAGTTCTTC.

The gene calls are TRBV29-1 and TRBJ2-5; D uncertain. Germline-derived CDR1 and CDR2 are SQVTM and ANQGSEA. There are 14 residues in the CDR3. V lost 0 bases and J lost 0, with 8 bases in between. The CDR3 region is CSVEDTWYQETQYF. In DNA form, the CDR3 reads TGCAGCGTTGAAGACACTTGGTACCAAGAGACCCAGTACTTC.